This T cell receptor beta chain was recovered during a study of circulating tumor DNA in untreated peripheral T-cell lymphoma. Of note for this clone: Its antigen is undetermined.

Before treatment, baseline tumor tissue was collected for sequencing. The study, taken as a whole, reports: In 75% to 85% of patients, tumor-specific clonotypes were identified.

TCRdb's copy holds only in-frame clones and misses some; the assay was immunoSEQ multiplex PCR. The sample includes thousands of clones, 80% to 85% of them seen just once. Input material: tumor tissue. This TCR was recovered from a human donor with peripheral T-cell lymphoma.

In DNA, the CDR3 is TGCAGCGTGGGCCCCACGACCACAGATACGCAGTATTTT. It yields the protein CSVGPTTTDTQYF. V usage is TRBV29-1 and J usage is TRBJ2-3; D not certain. Trimming removed 6 bases at V and 2 bases at J, with 12 bases between. The CDR3 is 13 residues long. The germline V gene encodes CDR1 SQVTM and CDR2 ANQGSEA.